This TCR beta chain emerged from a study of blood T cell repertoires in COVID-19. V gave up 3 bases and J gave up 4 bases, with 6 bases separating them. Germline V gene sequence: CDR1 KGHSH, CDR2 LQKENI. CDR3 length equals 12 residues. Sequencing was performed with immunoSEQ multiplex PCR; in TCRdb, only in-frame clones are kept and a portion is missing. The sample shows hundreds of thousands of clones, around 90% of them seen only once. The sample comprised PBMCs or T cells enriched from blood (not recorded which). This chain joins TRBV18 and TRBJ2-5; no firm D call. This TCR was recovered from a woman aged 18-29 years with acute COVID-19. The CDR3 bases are TGTGCCAGCTCACCTCCGGGAGAGACCCAGTACTTC. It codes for CASSPPGETQYF. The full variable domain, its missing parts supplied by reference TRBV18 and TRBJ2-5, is NAGVMQNPRHLVRRRGQEARLRCSPMKGHSHVYWYRQLPEEGLKFMVYLQKENIIDESGMPKERFSAEFPKEGPSILRIQQVVRGDSAAYFCASSPPGETQYFGPGTRLLVL.